This TCR beta chain was profiled in a study of T cell responses to AZD1222 COVID-19 vaccine. On the study more broadly: Second-dose intervals of approximately 4 or approximately 12 weeks were pooled.

This CDR3 has 11 residues. Germline CDR1 is SGHTA and CDR2 is FQGNSA. V lost 5 bases, J lost 10 bases, and 9 bases lay in between. Study results and caveats: When two AZD1222 doses had been given, Spike-specific TCR breadth and depth rose.

On this clone: Antigen specificity is unknown.

Method: immunoSEQ multiplex PCR; TCRdb's copy keeps in-frame clones and lacks some. The sample records roughly 180,000 clones, 75% to 90% being singletons. The sequencing used peripheral blood, collected on day 0 of AZD1222 vaccination. V usage is TRBV7-2 and J usage is TRBJ2-1, with D hard to call. This TCR derives from an adult in good health. The CDR3 nucleotides read TGTGCCAGCAGCCGCGAAGGGGAGCAGTTCTTC. Translation: CASSREGEQFF.